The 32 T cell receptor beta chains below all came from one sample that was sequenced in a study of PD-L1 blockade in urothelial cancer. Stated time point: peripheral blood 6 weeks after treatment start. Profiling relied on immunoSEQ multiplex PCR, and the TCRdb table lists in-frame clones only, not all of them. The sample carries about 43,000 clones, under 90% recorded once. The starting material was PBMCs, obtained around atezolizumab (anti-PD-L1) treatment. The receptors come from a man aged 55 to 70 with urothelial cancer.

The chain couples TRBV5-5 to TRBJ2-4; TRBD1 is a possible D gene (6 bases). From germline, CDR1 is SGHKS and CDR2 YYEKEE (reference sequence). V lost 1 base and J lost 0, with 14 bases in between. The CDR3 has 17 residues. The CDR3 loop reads CASSLYAGDLAKNIQYF. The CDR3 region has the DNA TGTGCCAGCAGCTTGTACGCAGGGGATCTAGCCAAAAACATTCAGTACTTC. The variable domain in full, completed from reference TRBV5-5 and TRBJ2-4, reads DAGVTQSPTHLIKTRGQQVTLRCSPISGHKSVSWYQQVLGQGPQFIFQYYEKEERGRGNFPDRFSARQFPNYSSELNVNALLLGDSALYLCASSLYAGDLAKNIQYFGAGTRLSVL.

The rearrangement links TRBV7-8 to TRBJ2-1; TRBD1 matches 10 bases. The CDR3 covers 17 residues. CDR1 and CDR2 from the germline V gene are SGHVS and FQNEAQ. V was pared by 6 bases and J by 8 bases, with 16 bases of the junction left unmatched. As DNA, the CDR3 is TGTGCCAGCAGTAGTTTTGCCGGACAGGGGGAGATCCATGAGCAGTTCTTC. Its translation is CASSSFAGQGEIHEQFF.

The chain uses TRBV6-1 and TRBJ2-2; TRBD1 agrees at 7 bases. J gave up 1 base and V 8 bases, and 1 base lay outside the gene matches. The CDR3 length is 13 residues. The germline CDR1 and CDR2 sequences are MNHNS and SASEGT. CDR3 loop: CASRTGNTGELFF. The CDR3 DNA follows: TGTGCCAGCCGGACAGGGAACACCGGGGAGCTGTTTTTT.

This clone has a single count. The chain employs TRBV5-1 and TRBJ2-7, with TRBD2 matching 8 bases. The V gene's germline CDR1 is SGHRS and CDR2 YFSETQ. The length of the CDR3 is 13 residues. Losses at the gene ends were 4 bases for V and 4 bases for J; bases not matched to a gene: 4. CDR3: CASSRGGRYEQYF. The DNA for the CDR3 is TGCGCCAGCAGCCGGGGGGGCAGGTACGAGCAGTACTTC.

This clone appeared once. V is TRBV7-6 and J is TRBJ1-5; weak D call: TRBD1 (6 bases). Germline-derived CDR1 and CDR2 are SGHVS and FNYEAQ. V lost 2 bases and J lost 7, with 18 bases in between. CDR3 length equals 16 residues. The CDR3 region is CASSLNQGPGGQPQHF. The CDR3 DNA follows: TGTGCCAGCAGCTTAAACCAGGGGCCAGGCGGCCAGCCCCAGCATTTT.

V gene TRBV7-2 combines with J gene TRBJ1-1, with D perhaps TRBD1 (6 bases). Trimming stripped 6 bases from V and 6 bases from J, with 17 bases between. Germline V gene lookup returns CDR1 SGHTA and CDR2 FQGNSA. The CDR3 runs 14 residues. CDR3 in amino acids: CASSQGVGGAEAFF. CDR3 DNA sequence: TGTGCCAGCAGTCAAGGGGTAGGGGGGGCTGAAGCTTTCTTT. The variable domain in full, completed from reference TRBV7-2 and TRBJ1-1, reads GAGVSQSPSNKVTEKGKDVELRCDPISGHTALYWYRQSLGQGLEFLIYFQGNSAPDKSGLPSDRFSAERTGGSVSTLTIQRTQQEDSAVYLCASSQGVGGAEAFFGQGTRLTVV.

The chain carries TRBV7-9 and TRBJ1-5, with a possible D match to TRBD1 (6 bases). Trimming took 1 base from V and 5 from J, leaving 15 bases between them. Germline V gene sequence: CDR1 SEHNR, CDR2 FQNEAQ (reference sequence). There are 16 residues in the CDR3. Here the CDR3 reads CASSLGPQGRDQPQHF. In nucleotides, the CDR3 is TGTGCCAGCAGCTTAGGTCCGCAGGGGAGGGATCAGCCCCAGCATTTT. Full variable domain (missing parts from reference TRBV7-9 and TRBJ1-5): DTGVSQNPRHKITKRGQNVTFRCDPISEHNRLYWYRQTLGQGPEFLTYFQNEAQLEKSRLLSDRFSAERPKGSFSTLEIQRTEQGDSAMYLCASSLGPQGRDQPQHFGDGTRLSIL.

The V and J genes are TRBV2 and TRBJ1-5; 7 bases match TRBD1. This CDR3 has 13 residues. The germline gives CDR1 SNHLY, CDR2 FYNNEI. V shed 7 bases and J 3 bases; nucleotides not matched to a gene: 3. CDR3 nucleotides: TGTGCCAGCAAGGACAGGTTCAATCAGCCCCAGCATTTT. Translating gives CASKDRFNQPQHF.

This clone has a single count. CDR3 amino acids: CASSYSNTYEQYF. CDR3 coding DNA: TGTGCCAGCAGCTACTCAAATACCTACGAGCAGTACTTC. J is TRBJ2-7 and V is TRBV7-9; D remains unclear. The germline gives CDR1 SEHNR, CDR2 FQNEAQ (reference sequence). The CDR3 sequence is 13 residues long. Trimming shortened V by 4 bases and J by 2 bases, and 9 bases separated the two germline ends.

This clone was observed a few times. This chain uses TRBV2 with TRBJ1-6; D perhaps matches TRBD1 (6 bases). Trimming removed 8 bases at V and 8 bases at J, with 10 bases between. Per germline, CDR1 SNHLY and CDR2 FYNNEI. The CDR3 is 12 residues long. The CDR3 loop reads CASRGGDSPLHF. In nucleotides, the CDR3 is TGTGCCAGCCGAGGGGGGGATTCACCCCTCCACTTT.

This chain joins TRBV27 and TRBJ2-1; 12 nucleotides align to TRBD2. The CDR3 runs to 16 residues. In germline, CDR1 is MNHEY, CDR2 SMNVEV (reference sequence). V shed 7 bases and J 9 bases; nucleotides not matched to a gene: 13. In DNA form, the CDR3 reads TGTGCCAGCACCAGACTAGCGGGGGCCCCGAGGGGTGAGCAGTTCTTC. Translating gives CASTRLAGAPRGEQFF.

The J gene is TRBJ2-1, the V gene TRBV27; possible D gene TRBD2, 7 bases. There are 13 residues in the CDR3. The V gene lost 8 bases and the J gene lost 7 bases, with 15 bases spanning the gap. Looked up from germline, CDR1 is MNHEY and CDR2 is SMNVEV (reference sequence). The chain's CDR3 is CASAKQGGNEQFF. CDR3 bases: TGTGCCAGCGCAAAACAGGGAGGGAATGAGCAGTTCTTC.

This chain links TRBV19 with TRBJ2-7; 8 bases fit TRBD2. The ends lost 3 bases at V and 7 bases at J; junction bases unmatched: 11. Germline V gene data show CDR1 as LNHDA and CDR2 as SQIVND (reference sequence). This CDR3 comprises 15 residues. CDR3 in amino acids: CASSIVYGGAWEQYF. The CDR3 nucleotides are TGTGCCAGTAGTATCGTTTACGGGGGGGCTTGGGAGCAGTACTTC.

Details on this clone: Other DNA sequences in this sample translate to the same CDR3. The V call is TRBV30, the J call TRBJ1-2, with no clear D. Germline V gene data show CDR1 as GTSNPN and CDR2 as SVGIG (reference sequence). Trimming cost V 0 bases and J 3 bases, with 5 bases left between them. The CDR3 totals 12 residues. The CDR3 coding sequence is TGTGCCTGGAGTGTCACAGACTATGGCTACACCTTC. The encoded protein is CAWSVTDYGYTF.

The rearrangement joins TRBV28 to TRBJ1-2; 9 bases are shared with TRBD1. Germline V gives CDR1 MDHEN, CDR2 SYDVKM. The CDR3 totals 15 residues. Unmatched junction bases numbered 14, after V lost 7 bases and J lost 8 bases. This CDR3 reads CASIPGGTGRSGYTF. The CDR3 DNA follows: TGTGCCAGCATTCCTGGAGGGACAGGGAGGAGCGGCTACACCTTC.

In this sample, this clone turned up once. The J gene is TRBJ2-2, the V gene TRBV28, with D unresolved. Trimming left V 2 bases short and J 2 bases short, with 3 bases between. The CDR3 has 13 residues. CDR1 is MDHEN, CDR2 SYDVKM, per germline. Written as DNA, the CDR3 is TGTGCCAGCAGTTTAGTAAACACCGGGGAGCTGTTTTTT. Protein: CASSLVNTGELFF.

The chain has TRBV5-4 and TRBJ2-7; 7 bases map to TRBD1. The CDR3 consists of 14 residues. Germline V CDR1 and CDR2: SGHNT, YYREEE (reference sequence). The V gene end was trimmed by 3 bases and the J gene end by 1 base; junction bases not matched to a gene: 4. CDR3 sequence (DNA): TGTGCCAGCAGCTCTCCGGGACAGTCCTACGAGCAGTACTTC. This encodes CASSSPGQSYEQYF.

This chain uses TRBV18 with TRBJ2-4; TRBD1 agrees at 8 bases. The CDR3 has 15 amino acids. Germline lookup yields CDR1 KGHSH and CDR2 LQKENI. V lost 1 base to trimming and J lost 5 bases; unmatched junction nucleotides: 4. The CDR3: CASSPQATGENIQYF. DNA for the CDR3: TGTGCCAGCTCACCACAAGCGACAGGGGAAAACATTCAGTACTTC.

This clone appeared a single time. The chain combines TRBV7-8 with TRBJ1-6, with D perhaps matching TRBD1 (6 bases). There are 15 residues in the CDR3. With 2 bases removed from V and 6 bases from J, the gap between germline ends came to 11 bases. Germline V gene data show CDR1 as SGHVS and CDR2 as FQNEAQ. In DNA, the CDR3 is TGTGCCAGCAGCTTATTTCAGGGGCGTAATTCACCCCTCCACTTT. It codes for CASSLFQGRNSPLHF.

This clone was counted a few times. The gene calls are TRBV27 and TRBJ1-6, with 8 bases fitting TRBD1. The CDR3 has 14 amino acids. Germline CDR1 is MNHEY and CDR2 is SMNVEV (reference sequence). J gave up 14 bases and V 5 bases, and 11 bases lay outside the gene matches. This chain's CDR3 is CASSNGQGLTTLHF. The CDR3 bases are TGTGCCAGCAGTAACGGACAGGGCCTTACAACCCTCCACTTT.

In nucleotides, the CDR3 is TGCAGCGTTGGAGTGGGGACAGGTTTAGGCCACGAGCAGTACTTC. Its translation is CSVGVGTGLGHEQYF. V gene TRBV29-1 combines with J gene TRBJ2-7, with 8 nucleotides matching TRBD1. Germline-derived CDR1 and CDR2 are SQVTM and ANQGSEA. The junction had 13 bases not matched to a gene; V was cut back by 4 bases and J by 5 bases. This CDR3 is 15 amino acids long.

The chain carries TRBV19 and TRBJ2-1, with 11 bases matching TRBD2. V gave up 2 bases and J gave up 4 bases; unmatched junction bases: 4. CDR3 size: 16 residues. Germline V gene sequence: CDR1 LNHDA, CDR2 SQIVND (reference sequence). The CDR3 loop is CASSIQLAGGYNEQFF. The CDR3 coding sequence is TGTGCCAGTAGTATACAGCTAGCGGGGGGTTACAATGAGCAGTTCTTC. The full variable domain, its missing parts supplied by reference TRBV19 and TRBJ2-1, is DGGITQSPKYLFRKEGQNVTLSCEQNLNHDAMYWYRQDPGQGLRLIYYSQIVNDFQKGDIAEGYSVSREKKESFPLTVTSAQKNPTAFYLCASSIQLAGGYNEQFFGPGTRLTVL.

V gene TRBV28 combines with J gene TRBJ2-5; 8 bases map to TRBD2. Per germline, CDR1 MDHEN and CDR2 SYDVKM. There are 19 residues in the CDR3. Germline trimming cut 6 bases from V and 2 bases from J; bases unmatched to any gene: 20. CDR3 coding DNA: TGTGCCAGCAGCCCCGGCACCACCGGGGGGGCCTCCCCACAAGAGACCCAGTACTTC. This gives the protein CASSPGTTGGASPQETQYF. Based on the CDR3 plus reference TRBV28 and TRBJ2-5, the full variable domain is DVKVTQSSRYLVKRTGEKVFLECVQDMDHENMFWYRQDPGLGLRLIYFSYDVKMKEKGDIPEGYSVSREKKERFSLILESASTNQTSMYLCASSPGTTGGASPQETQYFGPGTRLLVL.

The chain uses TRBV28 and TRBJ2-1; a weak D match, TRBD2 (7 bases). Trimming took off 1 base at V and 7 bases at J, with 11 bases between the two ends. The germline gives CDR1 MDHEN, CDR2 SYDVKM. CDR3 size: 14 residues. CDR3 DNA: TGTGCCAGCAGTTTATCGGGGGGCCGGAATGAGCAGTTCTTC. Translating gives CASSLSGGRNEQFF. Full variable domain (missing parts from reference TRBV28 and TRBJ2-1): DVKVTQSSRYLVKRTGEKVFLECVQDMDHENMFWYRQDPGLGLRLIYFSYDVKMKEKGDIPEGYSVSREKKERFSLILESASTNQTSMYLCASSLSGGRNEQFFGPGTRLTVL.

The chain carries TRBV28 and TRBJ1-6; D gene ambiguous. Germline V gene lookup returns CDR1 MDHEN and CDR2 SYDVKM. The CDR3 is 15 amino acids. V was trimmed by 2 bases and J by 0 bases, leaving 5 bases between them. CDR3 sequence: CASSLADSYNSPLHF. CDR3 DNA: TGTGCCAGCAGTTTAGCGGACTCCTATAATTCACCCCTCCACTTT.

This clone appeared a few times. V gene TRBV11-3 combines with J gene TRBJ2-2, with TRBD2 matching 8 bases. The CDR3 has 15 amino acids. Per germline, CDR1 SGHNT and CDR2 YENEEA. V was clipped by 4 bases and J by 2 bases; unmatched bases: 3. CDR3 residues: CASSSGGGNTGELFF. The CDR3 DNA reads TGTGCCAGCAGCTCCGGGGGGGGAAACACCGGGGAGCTGTTTTTT.

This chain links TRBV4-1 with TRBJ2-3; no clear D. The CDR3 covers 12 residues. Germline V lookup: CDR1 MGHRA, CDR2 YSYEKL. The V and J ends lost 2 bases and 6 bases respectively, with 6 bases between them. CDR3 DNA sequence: TGCGCCAGCAGCCAAAACCAGGATACGCAGTATTTT. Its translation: CASSQNQDTQYF.

CDR3: CASSFEGFPSNQPQHF. For the CDR3, the DNA is TGTGCCAGCAGTTTCGAGGGTTTTCCTAGCAATCAGCCCCAGCATTTT. The gene calls are TRBV28 and TRBJ1-5; D gene unclear. This CDR3 contains 16 residues. Trimming took 3 bases from V and 0 from J, leaving 12 bases between them. The germline CDR1 and CDR2 sequences are MDHEN and SYDVKM.

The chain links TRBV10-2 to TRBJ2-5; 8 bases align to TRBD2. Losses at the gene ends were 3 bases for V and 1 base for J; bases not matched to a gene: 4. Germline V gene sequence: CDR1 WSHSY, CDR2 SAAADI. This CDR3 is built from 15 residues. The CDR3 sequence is CASSEGGGLQETQYF. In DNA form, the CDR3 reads TGCGCCAGCAGTGAAGGCGGGGGGCTCCAAGAGACCCAGTACTTC.

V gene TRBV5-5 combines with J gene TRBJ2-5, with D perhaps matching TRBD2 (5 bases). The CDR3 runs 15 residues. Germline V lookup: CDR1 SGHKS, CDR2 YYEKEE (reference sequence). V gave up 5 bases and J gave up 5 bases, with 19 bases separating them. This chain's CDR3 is CASSLNGISGETQYF. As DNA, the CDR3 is TGTGCCAGCAGTCTTAACGGGATTTCCGGGGAGACCCAGTACTTC.

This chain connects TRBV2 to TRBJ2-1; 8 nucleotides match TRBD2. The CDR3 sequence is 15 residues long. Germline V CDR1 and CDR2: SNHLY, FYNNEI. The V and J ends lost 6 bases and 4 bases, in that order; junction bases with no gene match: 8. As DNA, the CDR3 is TGTGCCAGCAGAACCGTGGGCGGGGGGTACAATGAGCAGTTCTTC. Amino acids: CASRTVGGGYNEQFF.

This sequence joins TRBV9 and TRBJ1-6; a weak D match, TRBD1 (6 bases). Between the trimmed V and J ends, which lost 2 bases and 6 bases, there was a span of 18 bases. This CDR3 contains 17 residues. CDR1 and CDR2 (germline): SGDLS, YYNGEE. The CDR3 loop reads CASSVPPPGQINSPLHF. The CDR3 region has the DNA TGTGCCAGCAGCGTCCCCCCCCCGGGACAAATTAATTCACCCCTCCACTTT. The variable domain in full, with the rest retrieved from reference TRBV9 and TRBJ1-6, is DSGVTQTPKHLITATGQRVTLRCSPRSGDLSVYWYQQSLDQGLQFLIQYYNGEERAKGNILERFSAQQFPDLHSELNLSSLELGDSALYFCASSVPPPGQINSPLHFGNGTRLTVT.